The sequence of this T cell receptor (beta chain) was determined in a study of radiation and T cells in renal cell carcinoma. Assay: immunoSEQ multiplex PCR; the TCRdb copy retains only in-frame clones and omits some. The repertoire consists of 100,000 to 150,000 clones, with 80% to 85% occurring once and the leading ten covering approximately 3%. CDR3 length: 12 amino acids. Germline V lookup: CDR1 MGHRA, CDR2 YSYEKL. The V end lost 0 bases, the J end lost 10 bases, and 9 bases lay between the germline ends. Time point specified: baseline pretreatment blood. Treatment here: 15 Gy SBRT to primary tumor, nephrectomy 4 weeks later.

The chain links TRBV4-1 to TRBJ1-2, with no clear D. The sequencing used blood, collected from a patient whose treatment included radiotherapy and nephrectomy. This clonotype was obtained from a woman in her sixties with renal cell carcinoma. The CDR3 bases are TGCGCCAGCAGCCAAGATTCCAGAACCTACACCTTC. It is translated as CASSQDSRTYTF.